The source of this T cell receptor beta chain is a study of T cell responses to AZD1222 COVID-19 vaccine. The study, taken as a whole, reports: Epitopes outside B.1.351 and B.1.1.7 mutated regions reportedly drew nearly half of spike TCRs. Among vaccine-associated CD4 TCRs, coverage spanned spike, with dominance at 160-218 and 743-854. Rises in breadth and depth of Spike-specific TCRs came after two AZD1222 doses. At baseline, just five to seven AZD1222 recipients tested seropositive.

The germline gives CDR1 LNHNV, CDR2 YYDKDF (reference sequence). CDR3 length: 14 amino acids. Trimming removed 6 bases from V and 4 bases from J; junction bases left unmatched: 3. A word on this clone: Its matching antigen is unknown.

TCRdb's table, derived via immunoSEQ multiplex PCR, lists solely in-frame clones and lacks some. Among some 180,000 clones, about 89% were seen once, and the ten largest hold 1.7%. The specimen was peripheral blood, collected 28 days after the second AZD1222 dose. The genes are TRBV15 and TRBJ2-1; 10 bases are a match to TRBD2. This receptor was identified in an adult who received the AZD1222 COVID-19 vaccine. Here the CDR3 reads CATRPTSGYNEQFF. For the CDR3, the DNA is TGTGCCACCAGGCCGACTAGCGGGTACAATGAGCAGTTCTTC. Variable domain in full (rest from reference TRBV15 and TRBJ2-1): DAMVIQNPRYQVTQFGKPVTLSCSQTLNHNVMYWYQQKSSQAPKLLFHYYDKDFNNEADTPDNFQSRRPNTSFCFLDIRSPGLGDTAMYLCATRPTSGYNEQFFGPGTRLTVL.